These 16 T cell receptor beta chains originate from one sample sequenced in a study of blood T cell repertoires in COVID-19 (dated by TCRdb to about 2020). Libraries were constructed by the immunoSEQ multiplex PCR assay. TCRdb holds this immuneACCESS table with in-frame rearrangements only. Some clones are missing; in checked studies, unresolved V genes explain under half, and the rest has no known cause. This sample is represented by over 110,000 clones; around nine tenths of them were singletons. The ten largest account for about 1.7% of the sample. Source material: peripheral blood. The receptors here all came from a woman aged 45-60 years with acute or convalescent COVID-19.

The chain carries TRBV19 and TRBJ1-5; a possible D gene is TRBD1 (6 bases). The germline V gene has CDR1 LNHDA and CDR2 SQIVND (reference sequence). The CDR3 totals 16 residues. V gave up 1 base and J gave up 4 bases, with 14 bases separating them. CDR3 in amino acids: CASSIAPDRENQPQHF. As DNA, the CDR3 is TGTGCCAGTAGTATAGCCCCGGACAGAGAGAATCAGCCCCAGCATTTT.

A single count supports this clone. The CDR3 region is CASSLRVQGIGNPINIQYF. CDR3 bases: TGTGCCAGCAGTTTACGCGTACAGGGGATAGGGAACCCTATAAACATTCAGTACTTC. The rearrangement links TRBV27 to TRBJ2-4; 7 nucleotides agree with TRBD1. The CDR3 contains 19 residues. V shed 2 bases and J 6 bases; nucleotides not matched to a gene: 19. Germline-derived CDR1 and CDR2 are MNHEY and SMNVEV (reference sequence).

The CDR3 spells CAISGGNSYEQYF. The CDR3 coding sequence is TGTGCCATCAGTGGAGGTAACTCCTACGAGCAGTACTTC. The chain couples TRBV10-3 to TRBJ2-7; D not certain. V dropped 4 bases and J dropped 0 bases, with 7 bases sitting between them. This CDR3 is built from 13 residues. Germline lookup yields CDR1 ENHRY and CDR2 SYGVKD.

The CDR3 DNA reads as TGTGCCAGCAGCTTAGTCCGTGGGGGGACTGAAGCTTTCTTT. Protein product: CASSLVRGGTEAFF. The chain links TRBV11-2 to TRBJ1-1; D is possibly TRBD1 (5 bases). In germline, CDR1 is SGHAT, CDR2 FQNNGV. The CDR3 runs to 14 residues. Trimming took off 1 base at V and 5 bases at J, with 11 bases between the two ends.

This clone was seen more than once but under ten times. The genes are TRBV5-1 and TRBJ1-6; 9 nucleotides agree with TRBD1. J was trimmed by 10 bases and V by 0 bases; bases with no gene match: 8. This CDR3 has 16 amino acids. Germline CDR1 and CDR2: SGHRS and YFSETQ. CDR3 region: CASSLGYGQGTSPLHF. The DNA for the CDR3 is TGCGCCAGCAGCTTGGGTTACGGACAGGGGACCTCACCCCTCCACTTT.

The rearrangement uses TRBV4-1 and TRBJ2-4; tentative D call: TRBD1 (5 bases). Looked up from germline, CDR1 is MGHRA and CDR2 is YSYEKL. The V end lost 1 base, the J end lost 3 bases, and 13 bases lay between the germline ends. The CDR3 loop spans 16 amino acids. The DNA for the CDR3 is TGCGCCAGCAGCCAAGTTAGCAGGGTGGACAAAAACATTCAGTACTTC. Translation: CASSQVSRVDKNIQYF.

The V call is TRBV9, the J call TRBJ1-6; 7 nucleotides agree with TRBD1. Per the germline V gene, CDR1 is SGDLS and CDR2 is YYNGEE. This CDR3 has 18 amino acids. Trimming removed 0 bases from V and 7 bases from J; junction bases left unmatched: 13. Here the CDR3 reads CASSVARNWDRSNSPLHF. DNA for the CDR3: TGTGCCAGCAGCGTAGCTCGTAATTGGGACAGATCAAATTCACCCCTCCACTTT.

The chain combines TRBV11-2 with TRBJ1-2; possibly TRBD1 for D (6 bases). Trimming pared 6 bases from V and 7 bases from J, leaving 15 bases between. Per the germline V gene, CDR1 is SGHAT and CDR2 is FQNNGV. The CDR3 sequence is 13 residues long. The CDR3: CASSLQGIAGYTF. In DNA form, the CDR3 reads TGTGCCAGCAGTCTCCAGGGGATTGCTGGCTACACCTTC.

This chain uses TRBV7-9 with TRBJ1-2; 8 bases agree with TRBD1. The CDR3 loop spans 16 amino acids. CDR1 SEHNR and CDR2 FQNEAQ come from the germline V gene (reference sequence). Trimming cost V 3 bases and J 4 bases; bases outside gene matches: 10. CDR3 in DNA: TGTGCCAGCAGCTTCGGCTCAGGGGGCGAGGGCTATGGCTACACCTTC. Residues: CASSFGSGGEGYGYTF.

The sample holds one count of this clone. The chain couples TRBV7-2 to TRBJ1-6, with 8 bases fitting TRBD1. With V trimmed by 5 bases and J by 10 bases, 13 bases remained unmatched. In germline, CDR1 is SGHTA, CDR2 FQGNSA. CDR3 length: 16 residues. The CDR3 loop reads CASSPQYGTGVSPLHF. The CDR3 nucleotides are TGTGCCAGCAGCCCCCAATACGGGACAGGTGTGTCACCCCTCCACTTT.

V usage is TRBV11-1 and J usage is TRBJ1-1; no clear D. This CDR3 comprises 15 residues. CDR1 and CDR2 from the germline V gene are SGHAT and FQDESV (reference sequence). Between the trimmed V and J ends, which lost 1 base and 6 bases, there was a span of 15 bases. The CDR3 sequence: CASSLGAGGLAEAFF. For the CDR3, the DNA is TGTGCCAGCAGCTTAGGGGCCGGTGGGCTGGCTGAAGCTTTCTTT.

The chain employs TRBV7-6 and TRBJ2-2; TRBD1 matches 9 bases. The CDR3 length is 15 residues. With V trimmed by 2 bases and J by 6 bases, 4 bases remained unmatched. CDR1 is SGHVS, CDR2 FNYEAQ, per germline. CDR3 region: CASSLITGGPGELFF. CDR3 coding DNA: TGTGCCAGCAGCTTAATTACAGGGGGCCCCGGGGAGCTGTTTTTT.

The chain has TRBV12-3 or TRBV12-4 and TRBJ2-1, with a possible D match to TRBD1 (5 bases). V was trimmed by 2 bases and J by 10 bases, leaving 12 bases between them. This CDR3 spans 13 amino acids. CDR3 bases: TGTGCCAGCAGTTTATCAGCAGGGCACGAGCAGTTCTTC. Protein sequence: CASSLSAGHEQFF.

The chain employs TRBV5-1 and TRBJ2-3; 7 positions agree with TRBD2. This CDR3 spans 14 amino acids. CDR1 is SGHRS, CDR2 YFSETQ, per germline. With V trimmed by 3 bases and J by 4 bases, 5 bases remained unmatched. The DNA of the CDR3 is TGCGCCAGCAGCTCGGGGAGGGGCCCAGATACGCAGTATTTT. This codes for CASSSGRGPDTQYF.

The chain couples TRBV3-1 (or the pseudogene TRBV3-2) to TRBJ2-1, with TRBD2 identical over 9 bases. With V trimmed by 5 bases and J by 7 bases, 9 bases remained unmatched. Germline V gene data show CDR1 as LGHDT and CDR2 as YNNKEL (reference sequence). The CDR3 has 15 residues. The CDR3: CASSYPAGGGNEQFF. CDR3 bases: TGTGCCAGCAGCTATCCAGCGGGAGGTGGGAATGAGCAGTTCTTC.

This clone was counted only a few times. This chain connects TRBV6-1 to TRBJ1-4, with 10 nucleotides matching TRBD1. Germline CDR1 MNHNS, CDR2 SASEGT. V trimming: 0 bases; J trimming: 5 bases; junction bases outside the gene matches: 6. CDR3 length: 17 residues. The CDR3 DNA is TGTGCCAGCAGTGAAGCGGGACAGGGGTCCTGGAATGAAAAACTGTTTTTT. It yields the protein CASSEAGQGSWNEKLFF.